This T cell receptor beta chain appears in the sequencing data of a study of Ad26.COV2.S vaccination and SARS-CoV-2 variants. Study information: This donor came from the COV1001 trial of Ad26.COV2.S. Administration of Ad26.COV2.S was intramuscular, either once or twice 56 days apart. The study, taken as a whole, reports: The study found similar non-spike TCR breadth in vaccine and placebo recipients.

In germline, CDR1 is SGHDN, CDR2 FVKESK. The CDR3 sequence is 16 residues long. V lost 4 bases to trimming and J lost 1 base, with 14 bases between them. A note on this clone: What it binds is unknown.

Clones were read by immunoSEQ multiplex PCR, and TCRdb kept only the in-frame ones, dropping some. This table holds 400,000 to 450,000 clones, 90% found once. Indicated treatment: roughly 18 received Ad26.COV2.S at low or high dose, single or two shots; roughly five received placebo; per-sample allocation not given. On day 63 after the first injection, vaccine and placebo recipients gave samples. What was given as vaccine was an Ad26 vector encoding Wuhan-strain SARS-CoV-2 spike. The chain links TRBV14 to TRBJ1-3; D uncertain. The sequence came from a person between 18 and 59 years old who received the Ad26.COV2.S COVID-19 vaccine or a placebo. Specimen: peripheral blood, collected in a trial of Ad26.COV2.S vaccine versus placebo. The CDR3 region is CASSRRSGLSGNTIYF. The CDR3 nucleotides read TGTGCCAGCAGCCGCCGAAGCGGGTTATCTGGAAACACCATATATTTT.